This paragraph reports one T cell receptor beta chain. Its antigen is still unknown. These data belong to a study of early T cells in non-severe SARS-CoV-2 infection. Overall study context: With bulk RNA from unsorted whole blood as input, sequencing yielded unpaired chains.

Individually, cDNA molecules had unique molecular identifiers attached to them. TCRdb passed the 5' RACE reads through MiXCR, listing each CDR3 protein once. The sample comprises 45,000 to 55,000 distinct CDR3 sequences, 6% to 8% of which are singletons, and 5% to 6.5% rests with the top ten. Broader study findings: VDJdb-based matching was biased toward anti-spike CD8 responses and missed private and CD4 specificities.

V was clipped by 0 bases and J by 4 bases, with 4 bases between them. This CDR3 has 14 amino acids. The germline CDR1 and CDR2 sequences are MRHNA and SNTAGT. This chain joins TRBV6-4 and TRBJ2-6; the D is unclear. The sequence came from an adult who was a healthcare worker with PCR-confirmed SARS-CoV-2 infection or an uninfected control (not recorded which). Sequencing used whole blood. The CDR3 here is CASSDSLGANVLTF. DNA of the CDR3: TGTGCCAGCAGTGACTCGCTCGGGGCCAACGTCCTGACTTTC.